The clone carrying this T cell receptor (beta chain) occurred many times. Its antigen is currently unknown. This record comes from a study of early T cells in non-severe SARS-CoV-2 infection. Study-level background: From unsorted whole blood, bulk RNA was sequenced, and the chains remained unpaired.

General observations from the study: Sequences matched to VDJdb favored anti-spike CD8 responses, while private and CD4 specificities were missed.

Attachment of unique molecular identifiers was made to individual cDNA molecules. One entry per CDR3 protein, called by TCRdb with MiXCR from the 5' RACE reads. The sample holds 70,000 to 75,000 distinct CDR3 sequences, 9.5% to 15% seen once. This CDR3 is 14 amino acids long. The V gene's germline CDR1 is LGHDT and CDR2 YNNKEL (reference sequence). V lost 0 bases to trimming and J lost 7 bases, with 13 bases between them. This sequence joins TRBV3-1 and TRBJ2-7; D remains unclear. Material: whole blood. The clonotype comes from an adult who was a healthcare worker with PCR-confirmed SARS-CoV-2 infection or an uninfected control (not recorded which). Here the CDR3 DNA reads TGTGCCAGCAGCCAAGACCCGTGGTTGAGGGAGCAGTACTTC. The encoded protein is CASSQDPWLREQYF.